Shown below are 25 T cell receptor beta chains from a single sample sequenced in a study of tumor-infiltrating lymphocytes in primary liver carcinoma. For blood RNA, unsorted whole blood served as the source, and germline DNA was extracted too. Using a constant-region primer together with ProtoScript II reverse transcriptase, TCR beta cDNA was made from about 500 ng of total RNA. TCR beta libraries came from three nested multiplex PCR rounds using slightly modified ARM-PCR. The first two PCR rounds used TRBV1-TRBV30 primers with a Cbeta primer, roughly 10 cycles each. In TCRdb, the multiplex PCR reads were re-called with MiXCR into one record per CDR3 protein. The sample has hundreds of thousands of distinct CDR3 sequences; over 55% are singletons. The sequenced sample consisted of peripheral blood. The receptors derive from a man aged 40-49 years with primary liver carcinoma and hepatitis B virus infection.

Details on this clonotype: A much larger clone lies a single base off, so this may be a read error. The V gene is TRBV12-3 or TRBV12-4, the J gene TRBJ1-4; D ambiguous. CDR3 length equals 15 residues. The V end was cut by 6 bases, the J end by 0 bases, with 11 bases between. The DNA of the CDR3 is TGTGCCAGCAGGCAACCGGGCTCAACTAATGAAAAACTGTTTTTT. This codes for CASRQPGSTNEKLFF.

This clonotype has only a few counts. The V gene is TRBV11-2, the J gene TRBJ2-5; a weak D match, TRBD2 (5 bases). The CDR3 runs 16 residues. Germline V gene data show CDR1 as SGHAT and CDR2 as FQNNGV. Trimming cost V 0 bases and J 5 bases, with 16 bases left between them. The CDR3 DNA reads as TGTGCCAGCAGCTTAGAGTTCGGGATGTCAATGGAGACCCAGTACTTC. Translation gives CASSLEFGMSMETQYF.

This clonotype was seen ten or more times. The chain employs TRBV6-5 and TRBJ2-2; the D is unclear. V lost 2 bases and J 7 bases, leaving 17 bases between the germline ends. Looked up from germline, CDR1 is MNHEY and CDR2 is SVGAGI. The CDR3 contains 16 residues. CDR3 residues: CASSYVKPNMGGELFF. CDR3 coding DNA: TGTGCCAGCAGTTACGTAAAGCCAAACATGGGCGGGGAGCTGTTTTTT.

For this clonotype: One end of the junction varies from germline; a read error may be responsible. DNA for the CDR3: TGCAACGTTGTACGGGGGACCACTGAAGCTTTCTTT. It is translated as CNVVRGTTEAFF. V usage is TRBV29-1 and J usage is TRBJ1-1; D might be TRBD1 (5 bases). CDR1 is SQVTM, CDR2 ANQGSEA, per germline. This CDR3 region has 12 residues.

In this sample, this clonotype turned up a few times. CDR3 in DNA: TGTGCCAGCAGTGAAGCGGAGGGTTATCAGCCCCAGCATTTT. It is translated as CASSEAEGYQPQHF. J is TRBJ1-5 and V is TRBV2; D is unclear. There are 14 residues in the CDR3. Germline V gives CDR1 SNHLY, CDR2 FYNNEI. The ends were cut back, 0 bases at V and 5 bases at J, with 8 bases in the middle. Complete variable domain (other parts from reference TRBV2 and TRBJ1-5): EPEVTQTPSHQVTQMGQEVILRCVPISNHLYFYWYRQILGQKVEFLVSFYNNEISEKSEIFDDQFSVERPDGSNFTLKIRSTKLEDSAMYFCASSEAEGYQPQHFGDGTRLSIL.

To note about this clonotype: A much larger clone differs by one base, so this may be a read error. The chain couples TRBV12-3 or TRBV12-4 to TRBJ1-3, with 10 bases matching TRBD1. There are 15 residues in the CDR3. The CDR3 sequence: CASGDGTGAGNPIYF. Here the CDR3 DNA reads TGTGCCAGCGGGGATGGGACAGGGGCTGGAAACCCCATATATTTT.

The chain combines TRBV29-1 with TRBJ1-2; TRBD1 might be the D (5 bases). The germline V gene encodes CDR1 SQVTM and CDR2 ANQGSEA. CDR3 length equals 11 residues. The CDR3 nucleotides are TGCAGTGACGACAGCGTCTATGGCTACACCTTC. This codes for CSDDSVYGYTF.

This clonotype was recorded many times. CDR3 protein: CASSSPAGRSGQETQYF. CDR3 in DNA: TGTGCCAGCAGCTCACCAGCGGGACGGAGTGGACAAGAGACCCAGTACTTC. The chain is built from TRBV5-4 and TRBJ2-5; TRBD2 matches 7 bases. Losses at the gene ends were 3 bases for V and 2 bases for J; bases not matched to a gene: 13. The CDR3 runs to 17 residues. Germline assignment: CDR1 SGHNT and CDR2 YYREEE (reference sequence). Looking up the rest from reference TRBV5-4 and TRBJ2-5 gives the full variable domain: ETGVTQSPTHLIKTRGQQVTLRCSSQSGHNTVSWYQQALGQGPQFIFQYYREEENGRGNFPPRFSGLQFPNYSSELNVNALELDDSALYLCASSSPAGRSGQETQYFGPGTRLLVL.

In the case of this clonotype: A read error may produce the germline difference seen at one junction end. The V and J genes are TRBV29-1 and TRBJ2-3; D is possibly TRBD2 (6 bases). Germline loops: CDR1 SQVTM, CDR2 ANQGSEA. The CDR3 contains 15 residues. The CDR3 region is CSATSTRGSTDAQYF. DNA of the CDR3: TGCAGCGCTACCTCGACTAGGGGCAGCACAGATGCGCAGTATTTT.

This clonotype was seen many times. The chain has TRBV6-2 or TRBV6-3 and TRBJ2-2; D is uncertain. Per germline, CDR1 MNHEY and CDR2 SVGEGT. This CDR3 is built from 16 residues. Trimming cost V 0 bases and J 5 bases, with 13 bases left between them. The CDR3 spells CASSYSNWFRTGELFF. The DNA for the CDR3 is TGTGCCAGCAGTTACTCGAATTGGTTTCGGACCGGGGAGCTGTTTTTT.

As to this clonotype: Just one base apart from a much larger clone, this may be a read error. The conserved phenylalanine or tryptophan normally closing the CDR3 is absent here, so this likely arose from a read error. This chain links TRBV5-5 with TRBJ2-3, with D possibly being TRBD1 (5 bases). Per germline, CDR1 SGHKS and CDR2 YYEKEE (reference sequence). The V end was cut by 4 bases, the J end by 3 bases, with 9 bases between. The CDR3 runs to 13 residues. CDR3: CASSQPGTDTQYS. CDR3 bases: TGTGCCAGCAGCCAACCAGGGACAGATACGCAGTATTCT.

This clonotype was recorded at least ten times. V usage is TRBV6-1 and J usage is TRBJ1-5; the match to TRBD1 covers 7 bases. CDR3 length equals 15 residues. CDR1 MNHNS and CDR2 SASEGT come from the germline V gene. With V trimmed by 6 bases and J by 7 bases, 12 bases remained unmatched. The CDR3 here is CASRPRGWMEQPQHF. The DNA for the CDR3 is TGTGCCAGCAGACCCAGGGGGTGGATGGAACAGCCCCAGCATTTT.

A word on this clonotype: Compared with germline, one end of the junction differs, possibly owing to a read error. The chain links TRBV6-1 to TRBJ2-2, with a weak D call TRBD1 (6 bases). Germline V lookup: CDR1 MNHNS, CDR2 SASEGT. The CDR3 sequence is 14 residues long. For the CDR3, the DNA is TGTGCTAGCATCACGGACAGAAACACCGGGGAGCTGTTTTTT. Translation gives CASITDRNTGELFF.

With regard to this clonotype: The conserved closing phenylalanine or tryptophan is absent in this CDR3, likely reflecting a read error. This rearrangement joins TRBV11-1 to TRBJ2-7; either TRBD1 or TRBD2 may fit D (5 bases each). This CDR3 is 12 amino acids long. Germline CDR1 SGHAT, CDR2 FQDESV (reference sequence). The CDR3 protein is CASSREGYEQYL. The CDR3 coding sequence is TGTGCCAGCAGCCGTGAGGGGTACGAACAGTACTTA.

Concerning this clonotype: With a much larger clone just one base away, this may be a read error. The V and J genes are TRBV6-5 and TRBJ1-1; the D is unclear. The length of the CDR3 is 14 residues. Germline V CDR1 and CDR2: MNHEY, SVGAGI. CDR3 nucleotide sequence: TGTGCCAGCAGTCCCCACACTGTGAACACTGAAACTTTCTTT. This translates into CASSPHTVNTETFF.

V is TRBV19 and J is TRBJ2-2, with 7 bases identical to TRBD2. J lost 4 bases, V lost 4 bases, and 15 bases had no gene match. The CDR3 spans 18 residues. In germline, CDR1 is LNHDA, CDR2 SQIVND (reference sequence). CDR3 in amino acids: CASSSLPWTSGVTGELFF. The CDR3 DNA sequence: TGTGCCAGTAGTAGTTTGCCCTGGACAAGCGGGGTCACCGGGGAGCTGTTTTTT.

As for this clonotype: Relative to the germline gene, one junction end is altered; a read error may explain this. The chain joins TRBV11-2 to TRBJ2-5, with D possibly TRBD2 on 6 matching bases. This CDR3 is built from 14 residues. The V gene's germline CDR1 is SGHAT and CDR2 FQNNGV. The CDR3 reads CASSLGGTQETRCF. The CDR3 DNA reads as TGTGCCAGCAGCTTAGGCGGGACCCAAGAGACCCGGTGCTTC.

This clonotype was detected a few times. One base away lies a much larger clone, so this may be a sequencing read error. The chain uses TRBV4-2 and TRBJ2-3; 11 nucleotides line up with TRBD2. The CDR3 length is 19 residues. Germline CDR1 reads LGHNA; CDR2 reads YNFKEQ. Trimming removed 4 bases from V and 1 base from J; junction bases left unmatched: 13. The CDR3 region is CASSPTSTSSGRCTDTQYF. The CDR3 coding sequence is TGTGCCAGCAGCCCGACCTCTACCTCTAGCGGGAGGTGCACAGATACGCAGTATTTT.

Points on this clonotype: A much larger clone differs from this one at a single base, so this may be a read error. The chain is built from TRBV4-1 and TRBJ2-5; D gene uncertain. The V gene's germline CDR1 is MGHRA and CDR2 YSYEKL. CDR3 length equals 14 residues. The CDR3 here is CGSSQEELGETQYF. In DNA, the CDR3 is TGCGGCAGCAGCCAAGAGGAGCTGGGAGAGACCCAGTACTTC.

On this clonotype: A junction boundary mismatches the germline segment, possibly from a read error. The chain combines TRBV4-3 with TRBJ2-7; the D gene is possibly TRBD2 (5 bases). Germline CDR1 and CDR2: LGHNA and YSLEER. The CDR3 spans 16 residues. This chain's CDR3 is CDSSQDLLEGYYEQYF. The CDR3 bases are TGCGACAGCAGCCAAGATCTACTAGAAGGCTACTACGAGCAATACTTC.

CDR3 coding DNA: TGCGCCAGCAGCCAAGATTTGGAGACAAGGGGGGGTGAAGCTTTCTTT. It yields the protein CASSQDLETRGGEAFF. V is TRBV4-3 and J is TRBJ1-1; D perhaps matches TRBD1 (6 bases). Trimming shortened V by 0 bases and J by 7 bases, and 18 bases separated the two germline ends. Germline V gene sequence: CDR1 LGHNA, CDR2 YSLEER. The CDR3 loop spans 16 amino acids.

Regarding this clonotype: This may come from a read error, since a much larger clone is one base off. The V and J genes are TRBV10-3 and TRBJ1-2, with D uncertain. The ends were cut back, 7 bases at V and 4 bases at J, with 13 bases in the middle. Germline loops: CDR1 ENHRY, CDR2 SYGVKD. CDR3 length equals 13 residues. The CDR3 DNA is TGTGCCATCATCATCGAAGAAGGCTATGGCTACACCTTC. Protein sequence: CAIIIEEGYGYTF.

This clonotype was counted between two and nine times. The gene calls are TRBV7-8 and TRBJ1-4, with TRBD1 as a possible D gene (6 bases). The germline gives CDR1 SGHVS, CDR2 FQNEAQ. V lost 5 bases, J lost 2 bases, and 12 bases lay in between. The CDR3 is 15 residues long. CDR3 coding DNA: TGTGCCAGCAGCCTACAGGGCGCGACTAATGAAAAACTGTTTTTT. Protein: CASSLQGATNEKLFF.

This clonotype was picked up many times. This sequence joins TRBV10-1 and TRBJ2-6; D might be TRBD1 (6 bases). Germline V gene lookup returns CDR1 WNHNN and CDR2 SYGVQD (reference sequence). Trimming cost V 2 bases and J 4 bases, with 12 bases left between them. The CDR3 totals 16 residues. Here the CDR3 DNA reads TGCGCCAGCAGTGAGAGGGCAGGGGTCGGGGCCAACGTCCTGACTTTC. Its protein product is CASSERAGVGANVLTF.

This clonotype was recorded only once. This may stem from a read error, because a much larger clone lies one nucleotide away. V and J are TRBV6-1 and TRBJ1-2, with D unclear. Germline V lookup: CDR1 MNHNS, CDR2 SASEGT. V was trimmed by 6 bases and J by 8 bases, leaving 13 bases between them. The CDR3 runs to 12 residues. CDR3 loop: CASSSDGGGYTF. The CDR3 DNA reads TGTGCCAGCAGCTCGGACGGCGGGGGCTACACCTTC.